The table lists the clone carrying this T cell receptor (beta chain) with many counts. Its antigen is not identified. The sample comes from a study of T cells in Graves' hyperthyroidism and ophthalmopathy. Study context: The initial diagnosis was the point when peripheral blood was collected, ahead of any treatment.

Amplified regions were TCR beta CDR3 sequences from RNA transcripts. The HTBI primer set served for first-round RT-PCR of the TCR CDR3. TCRdb independently ran MiXCR on the multiplex PCR reads; one entry per CDR3 protein. The sample includes 490,000 or so distinct CDR3 sequences, nearly 20% of them seen just once. It was 8 to 10 ml of fresh peripheral blood that supplied the PBMCs. The CDR3 is 16 amino acids. J lost 4 bases, V lost 5 bases, and 12 bases had no gene match. Study-wide points: Expanded thyroid clonotypes (above 0.001) were mostly also found in blood. Separating ophthalmopathy from stable hyperthyroidism was achieved by a 13 V-J model.

The chain is built from TRBV12-3 or TRBV12-4 and TRBJ2-3; 7 nucleotides match TRBD2. The source material was blood. This receptor was obtained from a man aged 40-50 years with Graves' ophthalmopathy. CDR3 protein: CASSPSGPSGADTQYF. Here the CDR3 DNA reads TGTGCCAGCAGTCCATCCGGGCCTAGCGGCGCAGATACGCAGTATTTT.